This TCR beta chain was retrieved from a study of cytomegalovirus exposure and HLA in healthy donors. Findings of the study overall: TCR beta chains numbering about 160 were designated cytomegalovirus-associated.

Concerning this clone: Its cognate antigen is unknown.

The protocol was immunoSEQ multiplex PCR, while the TCRdb copy is restricted to in-frame clones and leaves out a portion. The sample shows 90,000 or so clones, around 85% of them seen only once. The CDR3 length is 11 residues. This chain uses TRBV21-1 with TRBJ2-5; TRBD2, the table's D call, lacks a check against the DNA. TRBV21-1 is a listed pseudogene. Sequencing was done on a sample of PBMCs. The source is a man aged 18 to 29 in good health and CMV-seropositive. The CDR3 DNA follows: TGTGCCAGCTGGCAGAGGGAGACCCAGTACTTC. Residues: CASWQRETQYF.